The TCR beta chain under discussion was sequenced for a study of identical twins. Germline loops: CDR1 MNHNS, CDR2 SASEGT. The length of the CDR3 is 9 residues. V was pared by 10 bases and J by 4 bases, with 4 bases between. TCRdb passed the 5' RACE reads through MiXCR, listing each CDR3 protein once. Of under 300,000 distinct CDR3 sequences in the sample, roughly 7.1% were seen once. This clonotype was observed many times. The same sample was also studied in work on T cells expressing NK-cell markers.

Sequencing input: CD8+ T cells sorted from blood. The source of this sequence is a young woman in good health. The chain recombines TRBV6-1 with TRBJ2-5, with unresolved D. The CDR3 spells CATRETQYF. As DNA, the CDR3 is TGTGCCACCCGAGAGACCCAGTACTTC.